Below, one TCR beta chain is given with its context. What it binds is not known. This record comes from a study of cytomegalovirus exposure and HLA in healthy donors. General study findings and limits: Several top significant clusters appeared, in a later analysis, to be linked to common viral pathogens. In an earlier analysis, most TCR beta V segments were productive about 90% or about 30% of the time.

Primers for the PCR totalled 60 Vbeta and 13 Jbeta. TCRdb's copy holds only in-frame clones and misses some; the assay was immunoSEQ multiplex PCR. This table holds fewer than 250,000 clones, about 72% found once. Germline V lookup: CDR1 MDHEN, CDR2 SYDVKM. This CDR3 comprises 13 residues. Trimming took off 6 bases at V and 4 bases at J, with 7 bases between the two ends. The sequence was obtained from a male donor in good health and CMV-seronegative. The chain carries TRBV28 and TRBJ2-6; D is undetermined. Sample: PBMCs. CDR3 DNA sequence: TGTGCCAGCAGCGTAATAGGGGCCAACGTCCTGACTTTC. This sequence encodes CASSVIGANVLTF.